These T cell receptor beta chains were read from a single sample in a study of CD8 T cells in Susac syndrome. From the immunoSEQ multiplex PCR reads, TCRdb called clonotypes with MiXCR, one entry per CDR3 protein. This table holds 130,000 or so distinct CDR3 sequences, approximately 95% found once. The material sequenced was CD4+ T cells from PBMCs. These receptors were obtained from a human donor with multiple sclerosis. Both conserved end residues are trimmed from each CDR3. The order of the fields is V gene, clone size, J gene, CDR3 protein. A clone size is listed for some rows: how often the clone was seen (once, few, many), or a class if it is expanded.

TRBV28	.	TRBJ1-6	ASRFLLSPLH
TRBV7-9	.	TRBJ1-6	ASSQGTGFYNSPLH
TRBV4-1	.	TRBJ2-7	ASSQDPAGTYEQY
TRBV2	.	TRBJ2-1	ASTGQGLDEQF
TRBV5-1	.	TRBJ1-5	ASSLQGQKNQPQH
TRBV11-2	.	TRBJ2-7	ASSLADSSYEQY
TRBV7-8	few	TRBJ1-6	ASSPDSQSPLH
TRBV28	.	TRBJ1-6	ATWGRAQSSYNSPLH
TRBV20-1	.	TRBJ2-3	SARDQTTSTDTQY
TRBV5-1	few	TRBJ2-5	ASSLAAGQETQY
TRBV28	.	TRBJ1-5	ASSLGPHRPPQH